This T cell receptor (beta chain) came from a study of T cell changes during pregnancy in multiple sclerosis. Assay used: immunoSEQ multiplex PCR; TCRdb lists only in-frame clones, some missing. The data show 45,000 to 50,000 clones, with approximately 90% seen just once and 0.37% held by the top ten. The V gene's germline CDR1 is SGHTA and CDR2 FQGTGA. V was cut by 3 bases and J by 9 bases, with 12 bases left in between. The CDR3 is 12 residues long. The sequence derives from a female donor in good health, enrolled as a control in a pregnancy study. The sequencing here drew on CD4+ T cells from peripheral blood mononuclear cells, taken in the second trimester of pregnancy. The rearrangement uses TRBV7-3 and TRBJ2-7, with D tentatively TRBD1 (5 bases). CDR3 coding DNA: TGTGCCAGCAGCTTGATGGGGCGTCCGCAGTACTTC. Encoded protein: CASSLMGRPQYF.